This T cell receptor (beta chain) is from a study of CD8 T cells in ankylosing spondylitis. Library preparation for TCR beta used quantitative 5'-RACE with molecular barcodes. TCRdb re-analysed the 5' RACE reads in MiXCR, keeping a single row per CDR3 protein. Here the sample spans about 540,000 distinct CDR3 sequences, about 13% being singletons. Study findings and constraints: Within peripheral blood, clones linked to disease were CD8+ and relatively rare. The clones that were linked to disease were reported to be significantly enriched in matched synovial fluid samples from ankylosing spondylitis patients. Reactive arthritis synovial fluid and blood were previously reported to contain some motif variants. One TCR beta motif, made up of 7 or 8 highly homologous variants, appeared characteristic of ankylosing spondylitis blood.

The germline gives CDR1 SGHAT, CDR2 FQDESV (reference sequence). The CDR3 spans 16 residues. Trimming took off 1 base at V and 6 bases at J, with 17 bases between the two ends. Note on this clonotype: Its antigen remains unknown.

Sequenced: blood, either unsorted or a sorted T cell fraction (not recorded which). The chain has TRBV11-1 and TRBJ2-3, with D unclear. This receptor was taken from a male donor with ankylosing spondylitis. CDR3 sequence reads: CASSLDRVLHTDTQYF. CDR3 bases: TGTGCCAGCAGCTTAGATAGAGTTCTACACACGGATACGCAGTATTTT. Filled out from reference TRBV11-1 and TRBJ2-3, the complete variable domain reads EAEVAQSPRYKITEKSQAVAFWCDPISGHATLYWYRQILGQGPELLVQFQDESVVDDSQLPKDRFSAERLKGVDSTLKIQPAELGDSAMYLCASSLDRVLHTDTQYFGPGTRLTVL.